These 18 T cell receptor beta chains originate from one sample sequenced in a study of CD8+ T cells in alopecia areata. Treatment: oral pan-JAK inhibitor, 5-10 mg twice daily. As the sequencing template, cDNA was produced by extracting RNA and reverse transcribing it. Sequenced by immunoSEQ multiplex PCR; TCRdb stores in-frame clones only, minus some. The sample includes roughly 250,000 clones, about 60% seen only once; the top ten take 0.8% to 1%. This specimen was CD4+ T cells sorted from blood, taken at approximately week 51, from a patient treated with tofacitinib. The receptors shown here come from a human donor with alopecia areata.

The chain uses TRBV7-9 and TRBJ1-2; perhaps TRBD1 as D (6 bases). CDR1 is SEHNR, CDR2 FQNEAQ, per germline (reference sequence). V was clipped by 6 bases and J by 4 bases, with 12 bases between them. CDR3 size: 13 residues. The CDR3 nucleotides read TGTGCCAGCAGAAACGGACAGAGCTATGGCTACACCTTC. Its protein product is CASRNGQSYGYTF.

A few counts support this clone. The chain joins TRBV7-6 to TRBJ2-3; no clear D gene. The ends were cut back, 2 bases at V and 8 bases at J, with 11 bases in the middle. The germline V gene encodes CDR1 SGHVS and CDR2 FNYEAQ. CDR3 length equals 13 residues. CDR3: CASSLRVLATQYF. CDR3 in DNA: TGTGCCAGCAGCTTAAGGGTGTTAGCTACGCAGTATTTT.

The gene calls are TRBV6-1 and TRBJ2-5; tentatively, D is TRBD1 or TRBD2 (6 bases each). Per germline, CDR1 MNHNS and CDR2 SASEGT. The CDR3 is made up of 13 amino acids. The V end was cut by 10 bases, the J end by 5 bases, with 17 bases between. The DNA of the CDR3 is TGTGCCATCATGAGGGGGGCAGGGGAGACCCAGTACTTC. Protein sequence: CAIMRGAGETQYF.

The chain uses TRBV25-1 and TRBJ1-2; 9 bases agree with TRBD1. V shed 6 bases, J shed 2 bases, and the junction held 4 bases outside the gene matches. This CDR3 spans 14 amino acids. Germline assignment: CDR1 MGHDK and CDR2 SYGVNS. The CDR3, as DNA: TGTGCCAGCAGGGCGACAGGGGGAAACTATGGCTACACCTTC. Protein product: CASRATGGNYGYTF.

The chain links TRBV4-3 to TRBJ1-1; D remains ambiguous. The V and J ends lost 0 bases and 1 base respectively, with 9 bases between them. The CDR3 consists of 15 residues. CDR1 is LGHNA, CDR2 YSLEER, per germline. CDR3 nucleotides: TGCGCCAGCAGCCAAGATGCACACCCGAACACTGAAGCTTTCTTT. This encodes CASSQDAHPNTEAFF.

In this sample, this clone turned up once. The chain recombines TRBV14 with TRBJ2-1, with 7 bases matching TRBD1. Germline-derived CDR1 and CDR2 are SGHDN and FVKESK. V dropped 4 bases and J dropped 0; count of bases not matched to a gene: 9. CDR3 length equals 17 residues. CDR3 sequence (DNA): TGTGCCAGCAGCCCCTTCCCGACAGGGAGCTCCTACAATGAGCAGTTCTTC. It specifies CASSPFPTGSSYNEQFF.

This clone was seen more than once but under ten times. J is TRBJ2-3 and V is TRBV5-1; tentatively, D is TRBD1 or TRBD2 (5 bases each). This CDR3 is built from 14 residues. Trimming left V 5 bases short and J 7 bases short, with 17 bases between. Germline CDR1 SGHRS, CDR2 YFSETQ. The CDR3 loop is CASSAAQEGHTQYF. The CDR3 nucleotides are TGCGCCAGCAGTGCGGCCCAAGAGGGGCATACGCAGTATTTT.

This clone was found a few times. The rearrangement joins TRBV4-2 to TRBJ1-4; D not certain. In germline, CDR1 is LGHNA, CDR2 YNFKEQ. The CDR3 totals 16 residues. Trimming cost V 0 bases and J 5 bases, with 13 bases left between them. The CDR3 DNA is TGTGCCAGCAGCCAAGATGAAGGGCGGATCAATGAAAAACTGTTTTTT. This encodes CASSQDEGRINEKLFF.

This clone has only a few counts. The V call is TRBV5-1, the J call TRBJ2-7; tentatively, D is TRBD1 (6 bases). The CDR3 totals 14 residues. V was cut by 4 bases and J by 2 bases, with 13 bases left in between. In germline, CDR1 is SGHRS, CDR2 YFSETQ. The CDR3, as DNA: TGCGCCAGCAGCCCCGGCAGGGGAACCTACGAGCAGTACTTC. Protein: CASSPGRGTYEQYF.

The gene calls are TRBV29-1 and TRBJ2-5; the match to TRBD2 covers 9 bases. There are 15 residues in the CDR3. The junction had 15 bases not matched to a gene; V was cut back by 6 bases and J by 7 bases. The germline V gene encodes CDR1 SQVTM and CDR2 ANQGSEA. CDR3 amino acids: CSVASSGGGKGTQYF. In DNA, the CDR3 is TGCAGCGTGGCGAGTAGCGGGGGCGGGAAAGGGACCCAGTACTTC. The full variable domain, with the rest looked up from reference TRBV29-1 and TRBJ2-5, is SAVISQKPSRDICQRGTSLTIQCQVDSQVTMMFWYRQQPGQSLTLIATANQGSEATYESGFVIDKFPISRPNLTFSTLTVSNMSPEDSSIYLCSVASSGGGKGTQYFGPGTRLLVL.

The chain links TRBV5-4 to TRBJ1-2; possibly TRBD1 for D (5 bases). Germline-derived CDR1 and CDR2 are SGHNT and YYREEE (reference sequence). Trimming pared 5 bases from V and 7 bases from J, leaving 24 bases between. The CDR3 is 16 amino acids. The chain's CDR3 is CASSPPDGGRDSGYTF. The CDR3 bases are TGTGCCAGCAGTCCCCCGGACGGGGGAAGGGATAGTGGCTACACCTTC.

This clone was recorded a few times. The chain combines TRBV29-1 with TRBJ2-7, with unresolved D. Trimming took 0 bases from V and 5 from J, leaving 5 bases between them. CDR3 length equals 11 residues. Germline V gene sequence: CDR1 SQVTM, CDR2 ANQGSEA. The CDR3 coding sequence is TGCAGCGTTGAAGAGTTCAACGAGCAGTACTTC. It translates to CSVEEFNEQYF.

This clone was observed a few times. The gene calls are TRBV10-3 and TRBJ2-1, with 9 bases fitting TRBD1. This CDR3 has 15 residues. J was trimmed by 8 bases and V by 3 bases; bases with no gene match: 8. Germline values: CDR1 ENHRY, CDR2 SYGVKD. DNA for the CDR3: TGTGCCATCAGTGACGCGGGACAGGGCCTCGATGAGCAGTTCTTC. Translation: CAISDAGQGLDEQFF.

This clone has more than one count but fewer than ten. The chain uses TRBV7-7 and TRBJ2-5, with D tentatively TRBD1 (5 bases). V lost 7 bases and J 8 bases, leaving 20 bases between the germline ends. The CDR3 sequence is 14 residues long. Germline V gives CDR1 SSHAT, CDR2 FNYEAQ (reference sequence). CDR3 coding DNA: TGTGCCAGCATCAGTCAGGGCCGTTCTGGCACCCAGTACTTC. Residues: CASISQGRSGTQYF.

The chain uses TRBV7-3 and TRBJ2-1; D not resolved. The germline V gene encodes CDR1 SGHTA and CDR2 FQGTGA. The CDR3 is 15 residues long. The V gene lost 1 base and the J gene lost 2 bases, with 9 bases spanning the gap. For the CDR3, the DNA is TGTGCCAGCAGCTTAATCACAGCCCCCTACAATGAGCAGTTCTTC. Encoded protein: CASSLITAPYNEQFF. Based on the CDR3 plus reference TRBV7-3 and TRBJ2-1, the full variable domain is GAGVSQTPSNKVTEKGKYVELRCDPISGHTALYWYRQSLGQGPEFLIYFQGTGAADDSGLPNDRFFAVRPEGSVSTLKIQRTERGDSAVYLCASSLITAPYNEQFFGPGTRLTVL.

This clone was picked up a small number of times. This rearrangement joins TRBV6-1 to TRBJ1-2; D gene unclear. From germline, CDR1 is MNHNS and CDR2 SASEGT. CDR3 length: 14 residues. The V and J ends lost 0 bases and 4 bases respectively, with 9 bases between them. CDR3 nucleotides: TGTGCCAGCAGTGAAGCCACAGCCGCCTATGGCTACACCTTC. The encoded protein is CASSEATAAYGYTF.

This chain connects TRBV25-1 to TRBJ1-4, with D unclear. V was pared by 3 bases and J by 0 bases, with 14 bases between. CDR3 size: 17 residues. Germline CDR1 and CDR2: MGHDK and SYGVNS. The CDR3 DNA reads as TGTGCCAGCAGTGACCGTTACTCGGCTGCAACTAATGAAAAACTGTTTTTT. Translation gives CASSDRYSAATNEKLFF.

A few counts support this clone. The rearrangement links TRBV14 to TRBJ2-2; D possibly uses TRBD1 or TRBD2 (5 bases each). The length of the CDR3 is 16 residues. From germline, CDR1 is SGHDN and CDR2 FVKESK. The germline V and J ends were trimmed by 1 base and 1 base, with 10 bases remaining between them. The CDR3 loop is CASSQAGHENTGELFF. Written as DNA, the CDR3 is TGTGCCAGCAGCCAAGCGGGGCATGAGAACACCGGGGAGCTGTTTTTT.